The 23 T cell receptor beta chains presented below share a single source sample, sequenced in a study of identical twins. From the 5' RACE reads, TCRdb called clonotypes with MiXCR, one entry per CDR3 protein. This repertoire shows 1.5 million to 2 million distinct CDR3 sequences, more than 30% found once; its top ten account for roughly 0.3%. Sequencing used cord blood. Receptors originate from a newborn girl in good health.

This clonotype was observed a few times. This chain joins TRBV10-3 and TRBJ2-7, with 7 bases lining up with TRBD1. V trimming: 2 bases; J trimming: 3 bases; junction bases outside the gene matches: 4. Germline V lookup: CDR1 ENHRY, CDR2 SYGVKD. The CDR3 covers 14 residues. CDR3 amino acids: CAISEGQAIYEQYF. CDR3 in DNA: TGTGCCATCAGTGAGGGACAGGCTATCTACGAGCAGTACTTC.

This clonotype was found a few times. CDR3 region: CASSPNMLAGGLNEQFF. The CDR3 DNA follows: TGTGCCAGCAGCCCAAACATGCTAGCGGGAGGTCTCAATGAGCAGTTCTTC. The rearrangement uses TRBV6-1 and TRBJ2-1; 11 nucleotides line up with TRBD2. This CDR3 has 17 residues. The V segment lost 6 bases and the J segment 6 bases; nucleotides outside the gene matches: 13. Germline V gene lookup returns CDR1 MNHNS and CDR2 SASEGT.

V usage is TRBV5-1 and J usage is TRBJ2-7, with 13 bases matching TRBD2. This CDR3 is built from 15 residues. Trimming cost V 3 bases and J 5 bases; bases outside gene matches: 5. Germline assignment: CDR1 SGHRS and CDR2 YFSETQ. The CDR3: CASSSHTSGRDEQYF. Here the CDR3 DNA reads TGCGCCAGCAGCTCACATACTAGCGGGAGGGACGAGCAGTACTTC.

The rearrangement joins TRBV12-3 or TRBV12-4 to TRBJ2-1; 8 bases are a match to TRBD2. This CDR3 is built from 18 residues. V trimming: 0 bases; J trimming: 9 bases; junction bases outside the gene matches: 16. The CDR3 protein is CASSLAHQGPGLGAEQFF. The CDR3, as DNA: TGTGCCAGCAGTTTAGCGCATCAGGGACCGGGACTAGGGGCTGAGCAGTTCTTC.

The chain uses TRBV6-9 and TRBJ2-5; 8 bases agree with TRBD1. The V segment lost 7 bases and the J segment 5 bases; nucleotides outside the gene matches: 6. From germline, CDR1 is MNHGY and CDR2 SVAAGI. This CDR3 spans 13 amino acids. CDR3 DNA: TGTGCCAGCACCTTAGACAGGGGCGAGACCCAGTACTTC. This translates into CASTLDRGETQYF.

The chain's CDR3 is CASSEGRASYNEQYF. CDR3 sequence (DNA): TGTGCCAGCAGTGAAGGGAGGGCCTCCTACAATGAGCAGTACTTC. This chain uses TRBV2 with TRBJ2-5, with D possibly matching TRBD2 (6 bases). The CDR3 has 15 amino acids. Germline CDR1 and CDR2: SNHLY and FYNNEI. The V gene lost 1 base and the J gene lost 11 bases, with 20 bases spanning the gap.

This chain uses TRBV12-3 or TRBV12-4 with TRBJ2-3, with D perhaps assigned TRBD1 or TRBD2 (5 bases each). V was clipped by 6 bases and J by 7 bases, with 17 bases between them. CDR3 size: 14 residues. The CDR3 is CASSPGTSGHTQYF. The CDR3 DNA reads TGTGCCAGCAGCCCCGGGACCTCAGGGCATACGCAGTATTTT.

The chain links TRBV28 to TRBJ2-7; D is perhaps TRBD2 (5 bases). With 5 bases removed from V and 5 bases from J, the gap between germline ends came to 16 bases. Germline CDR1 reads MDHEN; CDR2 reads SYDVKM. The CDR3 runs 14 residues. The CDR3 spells CASSIIGERDEQYF. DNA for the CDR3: TGTGCCAGCAGTATTATCGGGGAGCGCGACGAGCAGTACTTC.

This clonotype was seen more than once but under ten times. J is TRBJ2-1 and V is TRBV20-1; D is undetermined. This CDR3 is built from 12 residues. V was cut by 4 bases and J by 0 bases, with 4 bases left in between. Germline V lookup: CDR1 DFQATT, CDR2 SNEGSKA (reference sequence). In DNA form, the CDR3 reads TGCAGTGCTACCCCCTCCTACAATGAGCAGTTCTTC. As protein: CSATPSYNEQFF.

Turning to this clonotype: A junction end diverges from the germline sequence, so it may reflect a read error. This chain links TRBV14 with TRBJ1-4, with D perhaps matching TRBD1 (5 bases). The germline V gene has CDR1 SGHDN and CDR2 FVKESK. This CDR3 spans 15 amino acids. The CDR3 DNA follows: TGTGCCAGCAGTCAAGGGAGGGGCTGGTATGAAAAACTGTTTTTT. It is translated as CASSQGRGWYEKLFF.

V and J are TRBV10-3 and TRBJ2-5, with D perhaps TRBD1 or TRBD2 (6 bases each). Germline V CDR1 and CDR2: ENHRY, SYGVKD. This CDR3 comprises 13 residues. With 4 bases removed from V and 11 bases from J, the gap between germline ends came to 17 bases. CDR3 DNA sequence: TGTGCCATCAGTGCTTCGGGGGCTGGGGAGCAGTACTTC. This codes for CAISASGAGEQYF.

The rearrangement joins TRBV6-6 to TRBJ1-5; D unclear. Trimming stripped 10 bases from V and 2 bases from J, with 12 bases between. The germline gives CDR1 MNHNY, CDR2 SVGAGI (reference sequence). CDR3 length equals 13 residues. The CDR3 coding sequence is TGTGCCACCGAGGCTAGGCGCAATCAGCCCCAGCATTTT. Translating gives CATEARRNQPQHF.

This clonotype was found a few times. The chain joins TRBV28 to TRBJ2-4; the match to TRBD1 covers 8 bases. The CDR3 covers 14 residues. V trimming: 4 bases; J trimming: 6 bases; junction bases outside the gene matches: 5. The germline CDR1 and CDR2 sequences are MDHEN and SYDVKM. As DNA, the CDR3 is TGTGCCAGCAGTTCCGTCCAGGGGGCAAACATTCAGTACTTC. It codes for CASSSVQGANIQYF.

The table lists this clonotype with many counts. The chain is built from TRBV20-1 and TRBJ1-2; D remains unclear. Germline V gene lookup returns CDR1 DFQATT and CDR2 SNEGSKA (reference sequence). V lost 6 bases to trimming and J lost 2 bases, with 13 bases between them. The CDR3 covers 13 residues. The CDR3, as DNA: TGCAGTGCCGAGATGTTAGAGAACTATGGCTACACCTTC. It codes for CSAEMLENYGYTF.

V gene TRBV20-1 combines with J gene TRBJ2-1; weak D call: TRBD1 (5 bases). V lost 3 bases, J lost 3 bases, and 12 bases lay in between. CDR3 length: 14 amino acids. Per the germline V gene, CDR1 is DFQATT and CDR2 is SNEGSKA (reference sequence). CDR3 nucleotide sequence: TGCAGTGCTAGCAAGGGGTTTGGCTACAATGAGCAGTTCTTC. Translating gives CSASKGFGYNEQFF.

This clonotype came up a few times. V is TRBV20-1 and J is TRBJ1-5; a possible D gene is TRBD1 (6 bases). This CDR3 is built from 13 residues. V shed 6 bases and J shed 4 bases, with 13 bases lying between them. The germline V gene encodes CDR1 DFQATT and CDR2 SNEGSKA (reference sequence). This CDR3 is CSASEGGNQPQHF. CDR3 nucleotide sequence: TGCAGTGCCTCGGAGGGGGGAAATCAGCCCCAGCATTTT.

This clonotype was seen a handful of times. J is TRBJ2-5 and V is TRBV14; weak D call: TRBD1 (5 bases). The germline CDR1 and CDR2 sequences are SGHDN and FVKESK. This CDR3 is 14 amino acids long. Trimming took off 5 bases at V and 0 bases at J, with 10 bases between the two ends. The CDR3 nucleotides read TGTGCCAGCAGCGAAAGACAGTACCAAGAGACCCAGTACTTC. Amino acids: CASSERQYQETQYF.

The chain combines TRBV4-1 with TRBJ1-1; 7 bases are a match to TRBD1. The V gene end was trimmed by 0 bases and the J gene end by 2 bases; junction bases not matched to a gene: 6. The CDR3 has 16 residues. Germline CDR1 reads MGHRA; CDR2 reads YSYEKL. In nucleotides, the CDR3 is TGCGCCAGCAGCCAAGATTGGAGACAGGGAAACACTGAAGCTTTCTTT. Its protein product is CASSQDWRQGNTEAFF.

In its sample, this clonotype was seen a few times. The DNA of the CDR3 is TGCGCCAGCAGCTTATTCCGGACAGGGGCGGGGGAAAACATTCAGTACTTC. The encoded protein is CASSLFRTGAGENIQYF. This chain connects TRBV5-1 to TRBJ2-4; 9 bases align to TRBD1. The germline V gene has CDR1 SGHRS and CDR2 YFSETQ. V dropped 2 bases and J dropped 5; count of bases not matched to a gene: 11. The CDR3 length is 17 residues.

The CDR3 nucleotides read TGTGCCAGCAGTTTGGCAGGTTTCCAAGAGGCCCAGTACTTC. This translates into CASSLAGFQEAQYF. The chain employs TRBV28 and TRBJ2-7; D not resolved. Germline V gene sequence: CDR1 MDHEN, CDR2 SYDVKM. The CDR3 spans 14 residues. The V end was cut by 3 bases, the J end by 10 bases, with 19 bases between.

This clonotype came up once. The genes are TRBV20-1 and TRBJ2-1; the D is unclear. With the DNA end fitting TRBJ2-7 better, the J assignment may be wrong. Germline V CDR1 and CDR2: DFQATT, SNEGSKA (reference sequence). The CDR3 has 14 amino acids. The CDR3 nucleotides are TGCAGTGCTTCACGGACGGCCTCCTACAATGAGCAGTACTTC. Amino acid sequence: CSASRTASYNEQYF.

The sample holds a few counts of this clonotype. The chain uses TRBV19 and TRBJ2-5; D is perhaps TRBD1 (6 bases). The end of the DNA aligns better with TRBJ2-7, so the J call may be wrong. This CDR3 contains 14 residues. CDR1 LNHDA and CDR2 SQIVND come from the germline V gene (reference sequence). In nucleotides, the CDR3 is TGTGCCAGTAGTACAACAGGGACAACCTACGAGCAGTACTTC. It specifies CASSTTGTTYEQYF.

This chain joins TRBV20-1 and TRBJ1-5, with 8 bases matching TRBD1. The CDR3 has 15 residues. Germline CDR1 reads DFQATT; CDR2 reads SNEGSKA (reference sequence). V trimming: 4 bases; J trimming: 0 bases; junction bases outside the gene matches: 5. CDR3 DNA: TGCAGTGCTATAACCAGGGGGCATAGCAATCAGCCCCAGCATTTT. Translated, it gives CSAITRGHSNQPQHF.